The clone carrying this T cell receptor (beta chain) was seen at least ten times. This sample is drawn from a study of T-cell reconstitution after alpha-beta-depleted transplantation in children. The CDR3 consists of 13 residues. Trimming took 7 bases from V and 4 from J, leaving 14 bases between them. Looked up from germline, CDR1 is SQVTM and CDR2 is ANQGSEA. Unique molecular identifiers were incorporated when the TCRbeta library was constructed. TCRdb recomputed calls from the PCR reads with MiXCR, one row per CDR3 protein. The repertoire holds roughly 200,000 distinct CDR3 sequences, under 9.5% seen once, with less than 8% in the top ten.

The clonotype was recovered from a human donor who donated a stem cell graft to a child with acute lymphoblastic leukemia. J is TRBJ1-3 and V is TRBV29-1; no firm D call. Sample: PBMCs from the stem cell graft donor, taken from the stem cell graft. In nucleotides, the CDR3 is TGCAGCGCCGGTGGTTTGAGAGGAAACACCATATATTTT. Residues: CSAGGLRGNTIYF. The variable domain in full, completed from reference TRBV29-1 and TRBJ1-3, reads SAVISQKPSRDICQRGTSLTIQCQVDSQVTMMFWYRQQPGQSLTLIATANQGSEATYESGFVIDKFPISRPNLTFSTLTVSNMSPEDSSIYLCSAGGLRGNTIYFGEGSWLTVV.